The TCR beta chain under discussion was sequenced for a study of Tregs in tolerant kidney transplant recipients. The overall study: The nonmyeloablative bone marrow transplants came from related graft donors, with transient mixed chimerism. Study-wide findings and caveats: The most relevant donor-specific Treg TCRbeta repertoire apparently came from expansion with activated donor B cells. Tolerant patients' donor-specific Tregs expanded beyond overall Tregs, suggesting antigen-driven growth. Biological reproducibility was not directly addressed, but technical replication error appeared minimal.

J was trimmed by 2 bases and V by 5 bases; bases with no gene match: 5. The CDR3 runs 14 residues. CDR1 is MNHEY and CDR2 is SMNVEV in the germline V gene (reference sequence). About this clone itself: Its antigen is not known.

Using immunoSEQ multiplex PCR, the repertoire was profiled, and TCRdb retains in-frame clones only, with some absent. Among 50,000 to 85,000 clones listed, roughly 92% were seen once. The material sequenced was CD8+ T cells from blood, taken before the transplant. The origin of this receptor is a human donor who received a combined kidney and bone marrow transplant. The rearrangement links TRBV27 to TRBJ1-2; TRBD1 matches 7 bases. The CDR3 spells CASSGRDSNYGYTF. The CDR3 DNA follows: TGTGCCAGCAGTGGGCGGGACAGCAACTATGGCTACACCTTC.